These 27 T cell receptor beta chains came from one sample sequenced in a study of blood T cell repertoires in COVID-19 (dated by TCRdb to 2018 to 2020). Library preparation was by the immunoSEQ multiplex PCR assay. Held by TCRdb, this immuneACCESS table contains in-frame sequences only and omits some clones. Under half of the omission traces to an unresolved V gene where checked; the cause of the rest is unknown. The sample table records some 48,000 clones; roughly nine tenths of these occur just once. Approximately 28% of the sample comes from the top ten. The source material was peripheral blood. The receptor set was obtained from a woman older than 75 with acute or convalescent COVID-19.

The rearrangement uses TRBV5-1 and TRBJ1-4; maybe TRBD1 (5 bases). CDR1 is SGHRS, CDR2 YFSETQ, per germline. With 4 bases removed from V and 7 bases from J, the gap between germline ends came to 14 bases. There are 14 residues in the CDR3. Written as DNA, the CDR3 is TGCGCCAGCAGCCCGCCCGGGGGGAGTGAAAAACTGTTTTTT. Its translation is CASSPPGGSEKLFF.

The V gene is TRBV5-1, the J gene TRBJ2-2, with 12 nucleotides matching TRBD2. The germline CDR1 and CDR2 sequences are SGHRS and YFSETQ. Trimming took 4 bases from V and 0 from J; bases not matched to a gene: 4. CDR3 length: 17 amino acids. The CDR3 DNA reads as TGCGCCAGCAGCCGGCGGACTAGCGGGGCGAACACCGGGGAGCTGTTTTTT. Translation: CASSRRTSGANTGELFF.

This clone came up a few times. The V and J genes are TRBV19 and TRBJ2-7; TRBD2 matches 7 bases. V shed 6 bases and J 11 bases; nucleotides not matched to a gene: 7. This CDR3 is built from 11 residues. Germline V gives CDR1 LNHDA, CDR2 SQIVND (reference sequence). The CDR3 protein is CASRAGGREYF. CDR3 DNA: TGTGCCAGTAGGGCCGGAGGGAGGGAGTACTTC.

The gene calls are TRBV4-1 and TRBJ1-1; 8 nucleotides agree with TRBD1. Germline V gene data show CDR1 as MGHRA and CDR2 as YSYEKL. CDR3 size: 16 residues. The V and J ends lost 1 base and 4 bases, in that order; junction bases with no gene match: 8. The CDR3 nucleotides are TGCGCCAGCAGCCAAGGGACAGGGAGGTTTAGCACTGAAGCTTTCTTT. It encodes CASSQGTGRFSTEAFF.

J is TRBJ1-6 and V is TRBV4-1; D possibly corresponds to TRBD1 (5 bases). The CDR3 is 22 residues long. V lost 2 bases, J lost 2 bases, and 28 bases lay in between. CDR1 and CDR2 (germline): MGHRA, YSYEKL. This chain's CDR3 is CASSQRLGGKGRSITYNSPLHF. The DNA of the CDR3 is TGCGCCAGCAGCCAAAGACTCGGGGGAAAGGGACGGAGCATCACCTATAATTCACCCCTCCACTTT.

Here the CDR3 reads CASSLARSDTGELFF. The CDR3 bases are TGCGCCAGCAGCTTGGCCCGATCGGACACCGGGGAGCTGTTTTTT. J is TRBJ2-2 and V is TRBV5-1; unclear D gene. Germline V gene sequence: CDR1 SGHRS, CDR2 YFSETQ. Trimming pared 0 bases from V and 3 bases from J, leaving 9 bases between. This CDR3 has 15 residues.

This chain links TRBV10-1 with TRBJ2-1, with a tentative D call TRBD1 (5 bases). The V gene lost 4 bases and the J gene lost 10 bases, with 20 bases spanning the gap. The CDR3 length is 15 residues. Germline CDR1 and CDR2: WNHNN and SYGVQD (reference sequence). CDR3 coding DNA: TGCGCCAGCAGTGGGGGCCCTGACGGCAAAAACGAGCAGTTCTTC. It is translated as CASSGGPDGKNEQFF.

This clone was seen once. DNA of the CDR3: TGTGCCAGCAGTTACCACGGACAGGTTTTCTACGAGCAGTACGTC. Protein sequence: CASSYHGQVFYEQYV. The chain combines TRBV6-2 or TRBV6-3 with TRBJ2-7; 7 bases agree with TRBD1. J lost 3 bases, V lost 2 bases, and 7 bases had no gene match. This CDR3 region has 15 residues. The germline CDR1 and CDR2 sequences are MNHEY and SVGEGT.

The chain combines TRBV6-6 with TRBJ1-1, with 9 bases aligning to TRBD1. In germline, CDR1 is MNHNY, CDR2 SVGAGI (reference sequence). The CDR3 extends over 16 amino acids. J gave up 3 bases and V 6 bases, and 11 bases lay outside the gene matches. The CDR3 DNA reads TGTGCCAGCAGACCCGCGACAGGGGGTGAGGACACTGAAGCTTTCTTT. This sequence encodes CASRPATGGEDTEAFF.

The chain uses TRBV2 and TRBJ1-4; D remains unclear. Trimming removed 7 bases from V and 8 bases from J, with 8 bases in between. The CDR3 loop spans 11 amino acids. Germline V gene sequence: CDR1 SNHLY, CDR2 FYNNEI. The CDR3 nucleotides are TGTGCCAGCATGGTGGAGGAAAAACTGTTTTTT. It specifies CASMVEEKLFF.

This rearrangement joins TRBV5-4 to TRBJ2-2; D perhaps matches TRBD1 (6 bases). There are 14 residues in the CDR3. Germline-derived CDR1 and CDR2 are SGHNT and YYREEE (reference sequence). The V and J ends lost 6 bases and 2 bases respectively, with 11 bases between them. CDR3 residues: CASKLGTNTGELFF. CDR3 sequence (DNA): TGTGCCAGCAAACTAGGGACAAACACCGGGGAGCTGTTTTTT.

V usage is TRBV28 and J usage is TRBJ2-5; 11 positions match TRBD1. CDR3 length: 17 residues. The trim removed 1 base at V and 2 bases at J, leaving 6 bases unmatched. The germline CDR1 and CDR2 sequences are MDHEN and SYDVKM. This CDR3 reads CASSLYAGTGGQETQYF. For the CDR3, the DNA is TGTGCCAGCAGTTTATACGCCGGGACAGGGGGTCAAGAGACCCAGTACTTC.

This rearrangement joins TRBV2 to TRBJ1-1; 9 bases line up with TRBD1. The CDR3 has 14 residues. V shed 5 bases, J shed 3 bases, and the junction held 4 bases outside the gene matches. Germline V lookup: CDR1 SNHLY, CDR2 FYNNEI. The CDR3 protein is CASSFRQGDTEAFF. CDR3 coding DNA: TGTGCCAGCAGTTTCCGACAGGGGGACACTGAAGCTTTCTTT.

The V and J genes are TRBV19 and TRBJ2-2, with a weak D call TRBD2 (7 bases). V was cut by 3 bases and J by 2 bases, with 13 bases left in between. CDR3 length: 16 residues. Germline-derived CDR1 and CDR2 are LNHDA and SQIVND (reference sequence). The CDR3: CASSIYAGANTGELFF. The DNA of the CDR3 is TGTGCCAGTAGTATCTATGCGGGGGCCAACACCGGGGAGCTGTTTTTT.

The chain recombines TRBV20-1 with TRBJ2-2, with D unclear. V was pared by 4 bases and J by 5 bases, with 14 bases between. This CDR3 is 14 amino acids long. Germline loops: CDR1 DFQATT, CDR2 SNEGSKA (reference sequence). The CDR3 DNA follows: TGCAGTGCTAATGATGGAGAACTAACCGGGGAGCTGTTTTTT. It is translated as CSANDGELTGELFF.

This chain links TRBV5-4 with TRBJ2-3, with 10 bases aligning to TRBD2. CDR3 length: 16 amino acids. CDR1 is SGHNT and CDR2 is YYREEE in the germline V gene (reference sequence). Trimming removed 0 bases from V and 4 bases from J; junction bases left unmatched: 5. The CDR3 region has the DNA TGTGCCAGCAGCTTGGTACCGAGCGGGGGGGCAGATACGCAGTATTTT. It is translated as CASSLVPSGGADTQYF. Drawing the rest from reference TRBV5-4 and TRBJ2-3, the complete variable domain is ETGVTQSPTHLIKTRGQQVTLRCSSQSGHNTVSWYQQALGQGPQFIFQYYREEENGRGNFPPRFSGLQFPNYSSELNVNALELDDSALYLCASSLVPSGGADTQYFGPGTRLTVL.

Points on this clone: At one of its ends the junction is not consistent with the germline gene, which may arise from a read error. The chain has TRBV7-7 and TRBJ2-5, with 11 bases identical to TRBD2. The CDR3 extends over 14 amino acids. CDR1 is SSHAT, CDR2 FNYEAQ, per germline (reference sequence). Written as DNA, the CDR3 is TGTGCTAGCAGCTCGGGACTAGCGGAAGAGACCCAGTACTTC. As protein: CASSSGLAEETQYF.

The V gene is TRBV18, the J gene TRBJ1-3; maybe TRBD1 (6 bases). Trimming took 6 bases from V and 2 from J, leaving 14 bases between them. CDR3 length: 15 amino acids. CDR1 is KGHSH, CDR2 LQKENI, per germline. CDR3 loop: CASSEQGGPGNTIYF. CDR3 nucleotides: TGTGCCAGCTCGGAACAGGGTGGACCTGGAAACACCATATATTTT.

This clone has just one count. The chain joins TRBV5-1 to TRBJ2-3; TRBD1 matches at 7 bases. Trimming removed 0 bases from V and 9 bases from J; junction bases left unmatched: 7. Germline lookup yields CDR1 SGHRS and CDR2 YFSETQ. The CDR3 spans 14 residues. The CDR3 sequence: CASSLAGQPATQYF. DNA of the CDR3: TGCGCCAGCAGCTTGGCGGGACAGCCCGCCACGCAGTATTTT.

CDR3 region: CASSVRYEQFF. In nucleotides, the CDR3 is TGTGCCAGCAGCGTGCGCTATGAGCAGTTCTTC. The gene calls are TRBV7-9 and TRBJ2-1; D not resolved. In germline, CDR1 is SEHNR, CDR2 FQNEAQ (reference sequence). V gave up 5 bases and J gave up 8 bases, with 7 bases separating them. There are 11 residues in the CDR3. Complete variable domain (other parts from reference TRBV7-9 and TRBJ2-1): DTGVSQNPRHKITKRGQNVTFRCDPISEHNRLYWYRQTLGQGPEFLTYFQNEAQLEKSRLLSDRFSAERPKGSFSTLEIQRTEQGDSAMYLCASSVRYEQFFGPGTRLTVL.

The genes are TRBV9 and TRBJ1-1, with D perhaps matching TRBD1 (5 bases). V lost 4 bases and J 0 bases, leaving 10 bases between the germline ends. The CDR3 is 14 residues long. Germline V gene lookup returns CDR1 SGDLS and CDR2 YYNGEE. Here the CDR3 DNA reads TGTGCCAGCAGCCCGCGGGGGTTGAACACTGAAGCTTTCTTT. Translated, it gives CASSPRGLNTEAFF.

V and J are TRBV30 and TRBJ1-2; the D is unclear. V was trimmed by 0 bases and J by 5 bases, leaving 16 bases between them. The CDR3 extends over 15 amino acids. The germline gives CDR1 GTSNPN, CDR2 SVGIG (reference sequence). The CDR3 here is CAWSVREGWLYGYTF. In DNA form, the CDR3 reads TGTGCCTGGAGTGTACGAGAGGGCTGGTTGTATGGCTACACCTTC.

This sequence joins TRBV24-1 and TRBJ2-5, with TRBD1 matching over 8 bases. The V gene's germline CDR1 is KGHDR and CDR2 SFDVKD. This CDR3 comprises 20 residues. V shed 3 bases and J 0 bases; nucleotides not matched to a gene: 17. CDR3 DNA: TGTGCCACCAGTGATCAAGACAGGGGCGAGGGAGACGGGCACCAAGAGACCCAGTACTTC. Translating it yields CATSDQDRGEGDGHQETQYF.

This rearrangement joins TRBV28 to TRBJ1-2; no clear D. This CDR3 contains 12 residues. CDR1 and CDR2 from the germline V gene are MDHEN and SYDVKM. Deletions cut 8 bases from V and 8 bases from J, with 15 bases between. DNA of the CDR3: TGTGCCAGCTCGGGTACCGGGAGGGGCTACACCTTC. Translation: CASSGTGRGYTF.

V is TRBV11-3 and J is TRBJ2-2, with D possibly being TRBD1 (5 bases). Germline CDR1 SGHNT, CDR2 YENEEA. This CDR3 is 14 amino acids long. The ends were cut back, 5 bases at V and 4 bases at J, with 11 bases in the middle. The CDR3 loop reads CASSGASITGELFF. The CDR3 coding sequence is TGTGCCAGCAGCGGGGCTTCGATCACCGGGGAGCTGTTTTTT.

J is TRBJ2-5 and V is TRBV7-9; a weak D match, TRBD1 (6 bases). V was shortened by 5 bases and J by 4 bases, with 17 bases between the two germline ends. CDR1 and CDR2 (germline): SEHNR, FQNEAQ (reference sequence). This CDR3 comprises 15 residues. The DNA of the CDR3 is TGTGCCAGCAGCCTACAAGGGGGTCAAGGAGAGACCCAGTACTTC. Translating gives CASSLQGGQGETQYF.

The chain has TRBV2 and TRBJ1-2; TRBD1 matches 11 bases. This CDR3 has 13 amino acids. From germline, CDR1 is SNHLY and CDR2 FYNNEI. V was clipped by 11 bases and J by 8 bases; unmatched bases: 10. The CDR3 spells CAGKGQGAWGYTF. The CDR3 DNA reads TGTGCCGGAAAAGGACAGGGGGCTTGGGGCTACACCTTC.